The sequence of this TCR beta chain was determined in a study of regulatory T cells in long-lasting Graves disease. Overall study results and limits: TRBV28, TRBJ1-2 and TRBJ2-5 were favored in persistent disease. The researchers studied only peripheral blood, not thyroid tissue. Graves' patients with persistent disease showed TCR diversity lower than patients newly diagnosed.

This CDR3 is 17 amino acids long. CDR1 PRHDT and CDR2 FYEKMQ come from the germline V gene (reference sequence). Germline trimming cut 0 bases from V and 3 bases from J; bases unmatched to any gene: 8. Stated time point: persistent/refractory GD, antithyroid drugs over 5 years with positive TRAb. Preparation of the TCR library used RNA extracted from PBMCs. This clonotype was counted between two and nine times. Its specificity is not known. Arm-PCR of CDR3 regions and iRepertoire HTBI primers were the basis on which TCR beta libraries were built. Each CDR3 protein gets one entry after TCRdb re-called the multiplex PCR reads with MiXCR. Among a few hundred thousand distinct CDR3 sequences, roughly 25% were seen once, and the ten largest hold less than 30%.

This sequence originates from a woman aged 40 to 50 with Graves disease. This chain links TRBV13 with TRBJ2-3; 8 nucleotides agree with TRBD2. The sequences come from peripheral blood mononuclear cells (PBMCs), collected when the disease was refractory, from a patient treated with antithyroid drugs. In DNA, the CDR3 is TGTGCCAGCAGCTTAGGCTCCCGAAGCGGGAGAACAGATACGCAGTATTTT. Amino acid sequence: CASSLGSRSGRTDTQYF.